This T cell receptor beta chain was observed in a study of cytotoxic CD8 clonotypes in ibrutinib-treated CLL. Assay used: immunoSEQ multiplex PCR; TCRdb lists only in-frame clones, some missing. The sample has approximately 150,000 clones; approximately 77% are singletons. Broader study findings: Having risen at ibrutinib response, clonality had fallen back toward baseline by progression.

With regard to this clone: Its antigen is unidentified.

The CDR3 is 14 residues long. Germline V gives CDR1 SGHVS, CDR2 FNYEAQ. V was pared by 5 bases and J by 8 bases, with 18 bases between. V usage is TRBV7-6 and J usage is TRBJ1-2; D call uncertain. This TCR came from a human donor with chronic lymphocytic leukemia. The sequences come from PBMCs, collected after 12 months of ibrutinib treatment. The CDR3 DNA follows: TGTGCCAGCAGCGCAGAATATGGGGAAGAAGGCTACACCTTC. Protein product: CASSAEYGEEGYTF.